This is a list of T cell receptor beta chains from one sample in a study of a mutant IDH1 vaccine in newly diagnosed glioma. Method: immunoSEQ multiplex PCR; TCRdb's copy keeps in-frame clones and lacks some. The sample lists 15,000 to 20,000 clones; less than 97% were seen once. Sequences were derived from peripheral blood mononuclear cells (PBMCs), sampled from a glioma patient treated with radiotherapy, temozolomide or both. Source of these receptors: a young woman with glioma. Some clones in this sample may be carry-over from other donors' samples. Both conserved end residues are part of each CDR3. Each record gives: clone size, V gene, D gene, J gene, CDR3 DNA, CDR3 protein. The D gene is left open where the match is weak. For some rows the clone size is stated as once, few or many, or as a class when expanded; others skip it.

size: -
V: TRBV29-1
D: -
J: TRBJ1-1
DNA: TGCAGCGTTGCCCCGGCAAACACTGAAGCTTTCTTT
CDR3: CSVAPANTEAFF

size: -
V: TRBV7-2
D: -
J: TRBJ2-1
DNA: TGTGCCAGCAGCTTAGGGAGAAATGAGCAGTTCTTC
CDR3: CASSLGRNEQFF

size: -
V: TRBV19
D: -
J: TRBJ1-2
DNA: TGTGCCAGTAGTTCCCCAAGTCGGACACCTACAAACTATGGCTACACCTTC
CDR3: CASSSPSRTPTNYGYTF

size: -
V: TRBV5-4
D: -
J: TRBJ1-2
DNA: TGTGCCAGCAGCTTGGTGGGCGGGGAAGTCTATGGCTACACCTTC
CDR3: CASSLVGGEVYGYTF

size: once
V: TRBV11-3
D: TRBD2
J: TRBJ2-3
DNA: TGTGCCAGCAGCTTAGGGGCTAGCGGGGGGAACACAGATACGCAGTATTTT
CDR3: CASSLGASGGNTDTQYF

size: -
V: TRBV27
D: TRBD1
J: TRBJ1-2
DNA: TGTGCCAGCAGTTTTACCAGGGGGGCCTATGGCTACACCTTC
CDR3: CASSFTRGAYGYTF

size: once
V: TRBV13
D: TRBD1
J: TRBJ1-2
DNA: TGTGCCAGCAGCTTCGGGACAGCATATGGCTACACCTTC
CDR3: CASSFGTAYGYTF

size: -
V: TRBV5-6
D: -
J: TRBJ2-5
DNA: TGTGCCAGCAGCTTTGACAGGTACCAAGAGACCCAGTACTTC
CDR3: CASSFDRYQETQYF

size: -
V: TRBV6-6
D: TRBD1
J: TRBJ2-5
DNA: TGTGCCACTCGTTATCCTGGGGACAGCCAAGAGACCCAGTACTTC
CDR3: CATRYPGDSQETQYF

size: -
V: TRBV19
D: -
J: TRBJ2-1
DNA: TGTGCCAGTAGTATAGGAGGTGGGGGGCTTGGGAATGAGCAGTTCTTC
CDR3: CASSIGGGGLGNEQFF

size: -
V: TRBV28
D: -
J: TRBJ1-4
DNA: TGTGCCAGCACCTCGTATCCCTCGGGAGAGGAAAAACTGTTTTTT
CDR3: CASTSYPSGEEKLFF